This TCR beta chain emerged from a study of blood T cells in healthy people across ages. This clonotype was seen a few times. Its antigen is as yet unknown. Each individual donor underwent a draw of about 9.9 milliliters of peripheral blood. The authors ran a second PCR of about 6 to 11 cycles using a sample-barcoded 5' primer and a J-beta primer mix. From the 5' RACE reads, TCRdb called clonotypes with MiXCR, one entry per CDR3 protein. The sample includes 550,000 to 600,000 distinct CDR3 sequences, under 55% of them seen just once. CDR1 is MRHNA, CDR2 SNTAGT, per germline. This CDR3 has 15 residues. V was clipped by 2 bases and J by 7 bases, with 15 bases between them. Study-level results: Strongly correlated with naive T cell percentage was TCR beta diversity. Higher diversity, along with more naive CD4+ cells, distinguished long-lived donors from aged donors.

The sequenced sample was blood. The rearrangement joins TRBV6-4 to TRBJ2-1; D could derive from TRBD1 or TRBD2 (5 bases each). The receptor was isolated from a man aged 80 or over in good health. The CDR3 sequence is CASSDPGRGVNEQFF. CDR3 in DNA: TGTGCCAGCAGTGACCCCGGAAGAGGGGTTAATGAGCAGTTCTTC.